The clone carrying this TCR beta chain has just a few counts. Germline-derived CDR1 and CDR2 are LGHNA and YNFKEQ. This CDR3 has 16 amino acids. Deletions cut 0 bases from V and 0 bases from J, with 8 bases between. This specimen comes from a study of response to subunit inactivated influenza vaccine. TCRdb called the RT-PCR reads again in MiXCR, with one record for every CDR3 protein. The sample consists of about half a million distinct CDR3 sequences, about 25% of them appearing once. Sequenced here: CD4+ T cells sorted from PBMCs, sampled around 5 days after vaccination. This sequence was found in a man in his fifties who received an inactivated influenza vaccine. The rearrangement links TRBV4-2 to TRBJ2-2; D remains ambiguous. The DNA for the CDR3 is TGTGCCAGCAGCCAAGAGGTTCGCGCGAACACCGGGGAGCTGTTTTTT. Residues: CASSQEVRANTGELFF.